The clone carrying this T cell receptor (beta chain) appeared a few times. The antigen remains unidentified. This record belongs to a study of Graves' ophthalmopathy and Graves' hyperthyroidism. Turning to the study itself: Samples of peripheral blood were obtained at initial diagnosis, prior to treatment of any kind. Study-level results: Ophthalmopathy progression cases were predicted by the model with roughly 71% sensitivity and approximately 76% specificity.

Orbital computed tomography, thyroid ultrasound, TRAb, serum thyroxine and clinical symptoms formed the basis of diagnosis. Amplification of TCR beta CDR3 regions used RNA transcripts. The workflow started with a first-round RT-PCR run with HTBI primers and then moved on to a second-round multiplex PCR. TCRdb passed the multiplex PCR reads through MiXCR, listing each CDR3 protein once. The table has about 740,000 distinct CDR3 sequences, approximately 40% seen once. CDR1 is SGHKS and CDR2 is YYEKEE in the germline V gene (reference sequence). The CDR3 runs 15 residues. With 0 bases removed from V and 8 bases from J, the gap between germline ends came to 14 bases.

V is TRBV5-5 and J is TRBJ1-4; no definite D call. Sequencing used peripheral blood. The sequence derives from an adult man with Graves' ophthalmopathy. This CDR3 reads CASSLARTSREKLFF. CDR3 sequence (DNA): TGTGCCAGCAGCTTGGCCAGGACTTCGAGAGAAAAACTGTTTTTT.